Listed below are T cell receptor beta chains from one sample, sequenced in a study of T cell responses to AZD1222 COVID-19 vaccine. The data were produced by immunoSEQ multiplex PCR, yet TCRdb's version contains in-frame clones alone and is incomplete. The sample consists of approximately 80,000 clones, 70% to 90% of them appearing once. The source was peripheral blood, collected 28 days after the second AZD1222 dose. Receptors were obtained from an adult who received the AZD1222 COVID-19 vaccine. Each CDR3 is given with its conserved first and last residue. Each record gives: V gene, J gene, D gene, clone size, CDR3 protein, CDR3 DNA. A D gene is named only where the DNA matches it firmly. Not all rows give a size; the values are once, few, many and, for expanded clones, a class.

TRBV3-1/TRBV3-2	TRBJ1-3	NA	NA	CASSQEGGNTIYF	TGTGCCAGCAGCCAGGAGGGCGGAAACACCATATATTTT
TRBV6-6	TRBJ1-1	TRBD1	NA	CASSYGTGRMNTEAFF	TGTGCCAGCAGTTATGGGACAGGGCGCATGAACACTGAAGCTTTCTTT
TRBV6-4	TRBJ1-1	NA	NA	CASSDSGQGQTEAFF	TGTGCCAGCAGTGACTCAGGCCAAGGGCAGACTGAAGCTTTCTTT
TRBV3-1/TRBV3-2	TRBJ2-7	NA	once	CASSQVFSSYEQYF	TGTGCCAGCAGCCAAGTATTCAGCTCCTACGAGCAGTACTTC
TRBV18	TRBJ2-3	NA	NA	CASSPRQKTSTDTQYF	TGTGCCAGCTCACCGCGCCAGAAAACTAGCACAGATACGCAGTATTTT
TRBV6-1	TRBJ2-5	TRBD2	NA	CASSEASWASGETQYF	TGTGCCAGCAGTGAAGCATCGTGGGCTAGCGGGGAGACCCAGTACTTC
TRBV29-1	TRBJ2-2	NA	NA	CSGLITGELFF	TGCAGCGGCCTTATTACCGGGGAGCTGTTTTTT
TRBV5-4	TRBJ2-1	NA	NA	CASSLVVAGSGEQFF	TGTGCCAGCAGCTTGGTGGTGGCAGGTTCGGGTGAGCAGTTCTTC
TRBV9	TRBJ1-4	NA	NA	CASSVAQGSEKLFF	TGTGCCAGCAGCGTAGCTCAGGGAAGCGAAAAACTGTTTTTT
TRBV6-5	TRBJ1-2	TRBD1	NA	CASSLTGAGGYTF	TGTGCCAGCAGTTTGACAGGGGCGGGTGGCTACACCTTC
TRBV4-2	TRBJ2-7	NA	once	CASSQLTGYPYEQYF	TGTGCCAGCAGCCAACTTACAGGGTACCCCTACGAGCAGTACTTC
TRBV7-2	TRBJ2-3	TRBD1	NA	CASSRTGTGKRTDTQYF	TGTGCCAGCAGCCGCACCGGGACAGGAAAGCGCACAGATACGCAGTATTTT
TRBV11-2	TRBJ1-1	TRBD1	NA	CASSTNAGGEAFF	TGTGCCAGCAGCACGAATGCAGGGGGCGAAGCTTTCTTT
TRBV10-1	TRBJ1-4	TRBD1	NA	CVQPPFTGGYEKLFF	TGCGTCCAGCCCCCATTCACAGGGGGGTATGAAAAACTGTTTTTT
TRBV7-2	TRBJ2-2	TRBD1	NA	CASSGDRRNTGELFF	TGTGCCAGCAGCGGGGACAGGAGGAACACCGGGGAGCTGTTTTTT
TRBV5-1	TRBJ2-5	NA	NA	CASRLAEETQYF	TGCGCCAGCAGACTGGCGGAAGAGACCCAGTACTTC
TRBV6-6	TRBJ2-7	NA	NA	CASSYSERSSSYEQYF	TGTGCCAGCAGTTACTCAGAAAGGTCCAGCTCCTACGAGCAGTACTTC
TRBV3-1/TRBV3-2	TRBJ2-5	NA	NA	CASSQGTQYF	TGTGCCAGCAGCCAAGGAACCCAGTACTTC
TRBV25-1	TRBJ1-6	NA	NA	CASSDFGPTHSTPLHF	TGTGCCAGCAGTGATTTCGGGCCCACTCACTCTACACCCCTCCACTTT
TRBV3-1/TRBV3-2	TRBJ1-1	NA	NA	CASSPPTRGVTEAFF	TGTGCCAGCAGCCCACCGACGCGGGGGGTGACTGAAGCTTTCTTT
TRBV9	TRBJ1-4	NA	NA	CASSVAGGGGEKLFF	TGTGCCAGCAGCGTAGCCGGGGGCGGAGGGGAAAAACTGTTTTTT
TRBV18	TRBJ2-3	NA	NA	CASSQGIDTQYF	TGTGCCAGCTCACAGGGAATAGATACGCAGTATTTT
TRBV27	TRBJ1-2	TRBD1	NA	CASSLSVTGAPRGYTF	TGTGCCAGCAGTTTATCGGTTACAGGGGCCCCACGGGGCTACACCTTC
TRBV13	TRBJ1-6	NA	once	CASSLGQDGSPLHF	TGTGCCAGCAGCTTAGGACAGGATGGCTCACCCCTCCACTTT
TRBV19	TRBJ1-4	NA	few	CASSNWGSNEKLFF	TGTGCCAGTAGTAACTGGGGGTCTAATGAAAAACTGTTTTTT
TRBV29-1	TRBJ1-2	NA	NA	CSAQGTNYGYTF	TGCAGCGCCCAGGGGACTAACTATGGCTACACCTTC
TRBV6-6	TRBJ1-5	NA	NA	CASSYSGGNQPQHF	TGTGCCAGCAGTTACTCGGGGGGCAATCAGCCCCAGCATTTT
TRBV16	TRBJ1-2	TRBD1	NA	CASRQGPHGYTF	TGTGCCAGCAGACAGGGGCCCCATGGCTACACCTTC
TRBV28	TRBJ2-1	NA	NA	CASSRGRRERHEQFF	TGTGCCAGCAGCCGGGGCAGGAGGGAACGGCATGAGCAGTTCTTC
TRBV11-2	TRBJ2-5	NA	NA	CASSLAPRQQETQYF	TGTGCCAGCAGCTTAGCCCCGCGACAGCAAGAGACCCAGTACTTC
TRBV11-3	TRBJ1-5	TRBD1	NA	CASSSDRVGNRNQPQHF	TGTGCCAGCAGCTCCGACAGGGTAGGGAACCGCAATCAGCCCCAGCATTTT
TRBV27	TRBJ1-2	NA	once	CASSLSRTANYGYTF	TGTGCCAGCAGTTTATCACGGACAGCCAACTATGGCTACACCTTC
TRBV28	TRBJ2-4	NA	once	CATEGALAKNIQYF	TGTGCCACCGAGGGAGCCCTAGCCAAAAACATTCAGTACTTC
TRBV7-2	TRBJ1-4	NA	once	CASSSPRGTRATNEKLFF	TGTGCCAGCAGCTCCCCTAGGGGGACTCGTGCAACTAATGAAAAACTGTTTTTT
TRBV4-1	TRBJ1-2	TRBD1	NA	CASSQSRQGSYGYTF	TGCGCCAGCAGCCAATCTCGACAGGGGAGCTATGGCTACACCTTC
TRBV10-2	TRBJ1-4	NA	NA	CASSDWGANNEKLFF	TGCGCCAGCAGTGATTGGGGGGCTAATAATGAAAAACTGTTTTTT
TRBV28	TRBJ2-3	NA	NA	CASSDGTALRTDTQYF	TGTGCCAGCAGTGATGGCACAGCTCTACGCACAGATACGCAGTATTTT
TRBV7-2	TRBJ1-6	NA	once	CASRGPGHYNSPLHF	TGTGCCAGCAGGGGTCCGGGACATTATAATTCACCCCTCCACTTT
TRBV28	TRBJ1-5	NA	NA	CASSRGAQRYSNQPQHF	TGTGCCAGCAGCCGGGGGGCACAGCGTTATAGCAATCAGCCCCAGCATTTT
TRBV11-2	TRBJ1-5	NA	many	CASSRQGNQPQHF	TGTGCCAGCAGCAGGCAGGGCAATCAGCCCCAGCATTTT
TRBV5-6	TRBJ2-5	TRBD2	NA	CASNSPGREETQYF	TGTGCCAGCAACTCCCCCGGGAGGGAAGAGACCCAGTACTTC
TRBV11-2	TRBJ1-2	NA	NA	CASSLGPTANYGYTF	TGTGCCAGCAGCTTAGGGCCCACAGCGAACTATGGCTACACCTTC
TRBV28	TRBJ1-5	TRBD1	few	CASSPLRTGGNQPQHF	TGTGCCAGCAGTCCCCTACGGACAGGGGGGAATCAGCCCCAGCATTTT
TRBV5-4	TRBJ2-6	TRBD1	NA	CASSAPGQYSPGANVLTF	TGTGCCAGCAGCGCTCCGGGACAGTACTCTCCCGGGGCCAACGTCCTGACTTTC
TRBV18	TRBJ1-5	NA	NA	CASSSSVGLSNQPQHF	TGTGCCAGCTCATCTTCAGTAGGTCTTAGCAATCAGCCCCAGCATTTT
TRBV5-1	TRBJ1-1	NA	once	CASSLIDLEAFF	TGCGCCAGCAGCTTGATCGACCTTGAAGCTTTCTTT
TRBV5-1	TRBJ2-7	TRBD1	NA	CASTLTTGTYEQYF	TGCGCCAGCACCTTAACGACAGGGACCTACGAGCAGTACTTC
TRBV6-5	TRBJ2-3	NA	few	CASSQDPKGADTQYF	TGTGCCAGCAGCCAGGACCCCAAAGGGGCAGATACGCAGTATTTT
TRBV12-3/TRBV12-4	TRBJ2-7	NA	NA	CASSFVERYEQYF	TGTGCCAGCAGTTTTGTAGAGCGCTACGAGCAGTACTTC
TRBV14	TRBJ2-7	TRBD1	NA	CASSRIGQGGTYEQYF	TGTGCCAGCAGCCGCATCGGACAGGGCGGAACCTACGAGCAGTACTTC
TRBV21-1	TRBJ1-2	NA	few	CASSTRIRQGNYGYTF	TGTGCCAGCAGCACGCGAATCAGACAGGGGAACTATGGCTACACCTTC
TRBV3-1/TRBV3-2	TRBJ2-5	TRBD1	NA	CASSHGDRGTGETQYF	TGTGCCAGCAGCCACGGGGACAGGGGGACTGGAGAGACCCAGTACTTC
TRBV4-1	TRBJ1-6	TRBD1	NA	CASSQLRQGSYNSPLHF	TGCGCCAGCAGCCAGCTAAGACAGGGGAGCTATAATTCACCCCTCCACTTT
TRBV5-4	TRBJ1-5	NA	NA	CASSFLGTHSNQPQHF	TGTGCCAGCAGCTTCCTGGGGACCCATAGCAATCAGCCCCAGCATTTT
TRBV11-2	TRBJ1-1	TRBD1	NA	CASSPFDRVQTEAFF	TGTGCCAGCAGCCCCTTCGACAGGGTACAAACTGAAGCTTTCTTT
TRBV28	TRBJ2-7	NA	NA	CASARQGLYEQYF	TGTGCCAGCGCAAGACAGGGACTCTACGAGCAGTACTTC